A selection of T cell receptor beta chains follows, all from one sample in a study of human T cells and chemical hapten exposure. TCRdb redid the calling of the RACE reads with MiXCR, one entry per CDR3 protein. The sample includes 69,000 or so distinct CDR3 sequences, approximately 10% of them seen just once. The specimen comprised whole blood, sampled in connection with sensitization to the hapten diphenylcyclopropenone (DPC). These receptors originate from a woman aged 45 to 65 with alopecia areata. Some clones in this sample may be carry-over from other donors' samples. The CDR3 runs from the conserved cysteine through the conserved F or W. D genes are given only for firm matches. Size values are once, few and many counts, or a class for expanded clones, and some rows have none.

d_call,clone_size,j_call,v_call,cdr3_aa,cdr3_nt
TRBD2,NA,TRBJ2-2,TRBV9,CASSAPAGGANTGELFF,TGTGCCAGCAGCGCGCCAGCGGGAGGCGCGAACACCGGGGAGCTGTTTTTT
TRBD2,many,TRBJ2-1,TRBV12-3/TRBV12-4,CASSSLLAGDYNEQFF,TGTGCCAGCAGTTCACTACTAGCGGGGGACTACAATGAGCAGTTCTTC
NA,NA,TRBJ2-3,TRBV5-4,CASSLEAGADTQYF,TGTGCCAGCAGCTTGGAGGCGGGGGCGGATACGCAGTATTTT
TRBD2,many,TRBJ2-4,TRBV29-1,CSVLTSARNIQYF,TGCAGCGTTTTGACTAGCGCTCGGAACATTCAGTACTTC
NA,many,TRBJ2-5,TRBV5-8,CASSWDNPGEETQYF,TGTGCCAGCAGCTGGGACAACCCCGGGGAGGAGACCCAGTACTTC
NA,NA,TRBJ1-4,TRBV12-3/TRBV12-4,CASSLGLQGTNEKLFF,TGTGCCAGCAGTTTGGGACTGCAGGGTACTAATGAAAAACTGTTTTTT
NA,few,TRBJ1-4,TRBV7-9,CASSPPGNEKLFF,TGTGCCAGCAGCCCCCCGGGGAATGAAAAACTGTTTTTT
NA,many,TRBJ2-3,TRBV7-6,CASSLYVASTSDTQYF,TGTGCCAGCAGCCTGTATGTGGCTAGTACATCAGATACGCAGTATTTT
TRBD2,few,TRBJ2-2,TRBV20-1,CSAREPGLAGTGELFF,TGCAGTGCTAGAGAGCCGGGACTAGCGGGCACCGGGGAGCTGTTTTTT
NA,few,TRBJ1-2,TRBV11-2,CASSQNGPLEGYTF,TGTGCCAGCAGCCAAAACGGGCCCCTCGAGGGCTACACCTTC
TRBD2,few,TRBJ2-1,TRBV9,CASSVAWGLAGEQFF,TGTGCCAGCAGCGTAGCCTGGGGACTAGCTGGCGAGCAGTTCTTC
TRBD1,few,TRBJ2-3,TRBV29-1,CSGRTGADTQYF,TGCAGCGGCCGGACAGGGGCAGATACGCAGTATTTT
NA,many,TRBJ1-5,TRBV6-2/TRBV6-3,CASSYSRATSLSSNQPQHF,TGTGCCAGCAGTTACTCGAGGGCGACATCCCTCAGTAGCAATCAGCCCCAGCATTTT
NA,few,TRBJ1-1,TRBV12-3/TRBV12-4,CASSRGVNTEAFF,TGTGCCAGTAGCAGAGGAGTGAACACTGAAGCTTTCTTT
NA,NA,TRBJ2-1,TRBV5-1,CASTTQYNEQFF,TGCGCCAGTACCACACAATACAATGAGCAGTTCTTC
NA,NA,TRBJ2-3,TRBV9,CASSVVSHVGDTQYF,TGTGCCAGCAGCGTAGTGTCTCATGTTGGAGATACGCAGTATTTT
TRBD2,NA,TRBJ2-1,TRBV6-5,CASRRTSSQGQFF,TGTGCCAGCAGACGGACTAGCTCCCAGGGGCAGTTCTTC
TRBD1,few,TRBJ1-1,TRBV3-1,CASARTGLTEAFF,TGTGCCAGCGCCCGGACAGGGCTAACTGAAGCTTTCTTT
NA,many,TRBJ2-5,TRBV29-1,CSVVPGQETQYF,TGCAGCGTTGTGCCAGGCCAAGAGACCCAGTACTTC
NA,few,TRBJ1-2,TRBV7-9,CASENGPGYTF,TGTGCCAGTGAAAATGGACCAGGCTACACCTTC
NA,many,TRBJ2-5,TRBV5-4,CASSLGGSTPNSETQYF,TGTGCCAGCAGCTTGGGAGGAAGTACCCCAAATAGCGAGACCCAGTACTTC
NA,NA,TRBJ2-7,TRBV12-3/TRBV12-4,CASSLRGKAYEQYF,TGTGCCAGCTCCCTGAGAGGGAAAGCCTACGAGCAGTACTTC
TRBD1,NA,TRBJ2-7,TRBV20-1,CSGDSNYEQYF,TGCAGCGGGGACAGCAACTACGAGCAGTACTTC
NA,NA,TRBJ2-1,TRBV5-1,CASSLSGGEQFF,TGCGCCAGCAGCCTTAGCGGCGGTGAGCAGTTCTTC
NA,few,TRBJ1-2,TRBV6-6,CASSYGGANYGYTF,TGTGCCAGCAGTTACGGGGGTGCCAACTATGGCTACACCTTC
TRBD1,NA,TRBJ1-5,TRBV6-5,CASRLTGGHQPQHF,TGTGCCAGCAGACTGACAGGGGGCCATCAGCCCCAGCATTTT
TRBD1,few,TRBJ1-1,TRBV4-2,CASSQDPRGVSRAFF,TGTGCCAGCAGCCAAGATCCCAGGGGGGTGAGCCGCGCTTTCTTT
TRBD2,many,TRBJ2-7,TRBV20-1,CSAGGTTSYEQYF,TGCAGTGCCGGGGGGACTACTTCCTACGAGCAGTACTTC
NA,many,TRBJ1-4,TRBV7-2,CASSPAQGFATNEKLFF,TGTGCCAGCAGCCCCGCCCAGGGATTTGCAACTAATGAAAAACTGTTTTTT
TRBD2,many,TRBJ2-3,TRBV3-1,CASTLMAGGPVTQYF,TGTGCCAGCACCCTAATGGCGGGAGGGCCAGTTACGCAGTATTTT
NA,NA,TRBJ2-1,TRBV5-1,CASSLVPIGEQFF,TGCGCCAGCAGCTTGGTCCCAATCGGTGAGCAGTTCTTC
NA,NA,TRBJ2-5,TRBV5-1,CASSLWGKETQYF,TGCGCCAGCAGCTTGTGGGGGAAAGAGACCCAGTACTTC
NA,NA,TRBJ2-1,TRBV7-6,CASSLVPQSSYNEQFF,TGTGCCAGCAGCTTAGTTCCCCAGTCCTCCTACAATGAGCAGTTCTTC
NA,many,TRBJ1-1,TRBV13,CASSLRALSEAFF,TGTGCCAGCAGCTTAAGGGCGCTTTCTGAAGCTTTCTTT
TRBD2,few,TRBJ2-3,TRBV24-1,CATSSAGDPTDTQYF,TGTGCCACCAGTTCAGCGGGAGACCCGACAGATACGCAGTATTTT
NA,many,TRBJ1-5,TRBV12-3/TRBV12-4,CASSLDGRGEKPQHF,TGTGCCAGCAGTTTAGACGGCAGAGGGGAGAAGCCCCAGCATTTT
TRBD1,many,TRBJ1-1,TRBV2,CASSGQGLNTEAFF,TGTGCCAGCAGTGGACAGGGCCTGAACACTGAAGCTTTCTTT
NA,many,TRBJ1-3,TRBV20-1,CSASIGAGNTIYF,TGCAGTGCTAGCATTGGCGCTGGAAACACCATATATTTT
NA,NA,TRBJ2-5,TRBV29-1,CSVRLLAPGVGETQYF,TGCAGCGTGCGGCTACTGGCGCCGGGTGTAGGAGAGACCCAGTACTTC
NA,many,TRBJ2-2,TRBV20-1,CSAGWIGGTGELFF,TGCAGTGCTGGCTGGATTGGCGGCACCGGGGAGCTGTTTTTT
NA,many,TRBJ1-5,TRBV5-1,CASSLESRNQPQHF,TGCGCCAGCAGCTTGGAGTCGAGGAATCAGCCCCAGCATTTT
TRBD2,many,TRBJ2-1,TRBV20-1,CSAKASGPNEQFF,TGCAGTGCTAAAGCTAGCGGGCCCAATGAGCAGTTCTTC
NA,many,TRBJ2-1,TRBV30,CAWSASSYNEQFF,TGTGCCTGGAGTGCAAGCTCCTACAATGAGCAGTTCTTC
TRBD1,NA,TRBJ2-1,TRBV5-1,CASTPDGTGSGNEQFF,TGCGCCAGCACCCCCGACGGGACAGGCAGCGGGAATGAGCAGTTCTTC
TRBD1,many,TRBJ2-2,TRBV7-9,CASSLLTGGTGELFF,TGTGCCAGCAGCTTACTTACAGGGGGCACCGGGGAGCTGTTTTTT
NA,few,TRBJ1-6,TRBV30,CAWSPGGVFDSPLHF,TGTGCCTGGAGCCCTGGAGGGGTGTTTGATTCACCCCTCCACTTT